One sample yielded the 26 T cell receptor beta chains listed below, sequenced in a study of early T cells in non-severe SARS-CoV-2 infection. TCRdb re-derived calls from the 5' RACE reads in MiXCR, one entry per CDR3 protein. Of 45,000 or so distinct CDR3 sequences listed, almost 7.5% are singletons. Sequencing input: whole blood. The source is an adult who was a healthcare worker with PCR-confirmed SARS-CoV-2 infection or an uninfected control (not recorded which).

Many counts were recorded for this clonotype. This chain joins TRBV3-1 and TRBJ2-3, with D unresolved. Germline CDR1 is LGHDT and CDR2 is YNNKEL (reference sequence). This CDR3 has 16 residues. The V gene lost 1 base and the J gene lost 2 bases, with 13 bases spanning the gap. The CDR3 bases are TGTGCCAGCAGCCAAGCGAGACTCCTATACACAGATACGCAGTATTTT. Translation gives CASSQARLLYTDTQYF.

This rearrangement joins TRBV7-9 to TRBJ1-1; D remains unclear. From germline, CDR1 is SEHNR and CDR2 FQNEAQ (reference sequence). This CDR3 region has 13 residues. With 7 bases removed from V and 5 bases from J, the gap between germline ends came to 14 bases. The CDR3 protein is CASTTSWVTEAFF. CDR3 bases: TGTGCCAGCACCACTAGCTGGGTAACTGAAGCTTTCTTT.

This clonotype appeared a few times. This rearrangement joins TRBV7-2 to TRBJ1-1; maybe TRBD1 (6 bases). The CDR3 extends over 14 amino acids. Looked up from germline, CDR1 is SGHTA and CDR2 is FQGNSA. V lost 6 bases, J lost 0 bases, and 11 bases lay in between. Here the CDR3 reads CASSPDRMNTEAFF. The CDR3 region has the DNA TGTGCCAGCAGTCCCGACAGGATGAACACTGAAGCTTTCTTT.

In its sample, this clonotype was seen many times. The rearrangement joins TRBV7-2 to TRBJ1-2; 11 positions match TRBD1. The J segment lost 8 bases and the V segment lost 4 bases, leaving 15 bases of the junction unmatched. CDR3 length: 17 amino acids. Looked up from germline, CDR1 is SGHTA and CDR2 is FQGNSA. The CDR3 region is CASSSVEFGQGAVGYTF. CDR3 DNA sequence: TGTGCCAGCAGCTCTGTTGAGTTCGGACAGGGGGCGGTCGGCTACACCTTC.

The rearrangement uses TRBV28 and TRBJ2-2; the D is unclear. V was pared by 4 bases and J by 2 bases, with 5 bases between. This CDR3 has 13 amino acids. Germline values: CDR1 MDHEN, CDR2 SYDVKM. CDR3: CASSSRNTGELFF. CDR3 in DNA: TGTGCCAGCAGTTCGCGTAACACCGGGGAGCTGTTTTTT.

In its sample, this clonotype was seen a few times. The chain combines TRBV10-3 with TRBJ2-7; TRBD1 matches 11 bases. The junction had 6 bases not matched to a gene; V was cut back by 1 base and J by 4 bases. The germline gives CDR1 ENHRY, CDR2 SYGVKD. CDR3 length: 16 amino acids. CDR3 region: CAISEFGTGGGYEQYF. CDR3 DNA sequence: TGTGCCATCAGTGAGTTCGGGACAGGGGGAGGTTACGAGCAGTACTTC.

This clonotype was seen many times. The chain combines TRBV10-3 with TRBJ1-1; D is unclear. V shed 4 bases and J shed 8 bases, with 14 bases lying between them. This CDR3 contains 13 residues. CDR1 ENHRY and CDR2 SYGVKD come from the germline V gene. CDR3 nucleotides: TGTGCCATCAGTGTCGACATTCTTATGGAAGCTTTCTTT. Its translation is CAISVDILMEAFF.

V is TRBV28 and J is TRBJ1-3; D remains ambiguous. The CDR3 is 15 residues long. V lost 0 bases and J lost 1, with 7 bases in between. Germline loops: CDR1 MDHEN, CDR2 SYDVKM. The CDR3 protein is CASSLWDGSGNTIYF. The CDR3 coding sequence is TGTGCCAGCAGTTTATGGGACGGGTCTGGAAACACCATATATTTT. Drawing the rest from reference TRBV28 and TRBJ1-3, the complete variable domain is DVKVTQSSRYLVKRTGEKVFLECVQDMDHENMFWYRQDPGLGLRLIYFSYDVKMKEKGDIPEGYSVSREKKERFSLILESASTNQTSMYLCASSLWDGSGNTIYFGEGSWLTVV.

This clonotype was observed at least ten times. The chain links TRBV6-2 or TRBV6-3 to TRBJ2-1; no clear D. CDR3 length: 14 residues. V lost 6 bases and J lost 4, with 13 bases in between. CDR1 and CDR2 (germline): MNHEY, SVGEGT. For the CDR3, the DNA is TGTGCCAGCAGGGTCCGGTGGGCTTACAATGAGCAGTTCTTC. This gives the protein CASRVRWAYNEQFF.

In DNA, the CDR3 is TGCAGTGCACCGGGACATGCGGGCGAGCAGTACTTC. It specifies CSAPGHAGEQYF. V gene TRBV20-1 combines with J gene TRBJ2-7; possibly TRBD1 for D (6 bases). The CDR3 contains 12 residues. V was trimmed by 6 bases and J by 6 bases, leaving 15 bases between them. Germline values: CDR1 DFQATT, CDR2 SNEGSKA (reference sequence).

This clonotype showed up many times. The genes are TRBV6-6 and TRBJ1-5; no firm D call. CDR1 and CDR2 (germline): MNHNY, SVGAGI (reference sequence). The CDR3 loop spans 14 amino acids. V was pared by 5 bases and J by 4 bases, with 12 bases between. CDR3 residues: CASSPGRENQPQHF. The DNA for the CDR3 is TGTGCCAGCAGTCCCGGAAGGGAAAATCAGCCCCAGCATTTT.

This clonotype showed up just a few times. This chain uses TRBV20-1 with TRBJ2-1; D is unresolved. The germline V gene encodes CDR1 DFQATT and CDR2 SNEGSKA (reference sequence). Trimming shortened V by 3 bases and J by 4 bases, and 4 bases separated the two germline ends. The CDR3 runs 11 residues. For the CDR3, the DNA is TGCAGTGCTAGTCCTTACAATGAGCAGTTCTTC. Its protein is CSASPYNEQFF.

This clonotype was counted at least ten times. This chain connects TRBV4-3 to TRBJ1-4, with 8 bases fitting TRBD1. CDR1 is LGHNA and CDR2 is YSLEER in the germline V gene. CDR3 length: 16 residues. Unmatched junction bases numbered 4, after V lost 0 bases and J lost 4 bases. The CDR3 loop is CASSQEGDRGNEKLFF. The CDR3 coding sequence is TGCGCCAGCAGCCAAGAGGGCGACAGGGGTAATGAAAAACTGTTTTTT.

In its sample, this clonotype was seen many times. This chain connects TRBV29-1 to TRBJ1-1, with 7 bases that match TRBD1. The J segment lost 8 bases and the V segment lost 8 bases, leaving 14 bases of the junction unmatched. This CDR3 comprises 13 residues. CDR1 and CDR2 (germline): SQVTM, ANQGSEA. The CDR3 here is CSHLDRDFDEAFF. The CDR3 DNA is TGCAGCCATTTAGACAGGGACTTTGACGAAGCTTTCTTT. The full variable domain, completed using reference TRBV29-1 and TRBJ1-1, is SAVISQKPSRDICQRGTSLTIQCQVDSQVTMMFWYRQQPGQSLTLIATANQGSEATYESGFVIDKFPISRPNLTFSTLTVSNMSPEDSSIYLCSHLDRDFDEAFFGQGTRLTVV.

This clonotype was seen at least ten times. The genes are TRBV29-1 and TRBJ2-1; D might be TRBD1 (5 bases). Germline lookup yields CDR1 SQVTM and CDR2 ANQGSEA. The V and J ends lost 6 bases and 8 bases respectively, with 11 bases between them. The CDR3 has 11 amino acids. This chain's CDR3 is CSVALGDEQFF. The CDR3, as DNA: TGCAGCGTAGCCTTAGGGGATGAGCAGTTCTTC.

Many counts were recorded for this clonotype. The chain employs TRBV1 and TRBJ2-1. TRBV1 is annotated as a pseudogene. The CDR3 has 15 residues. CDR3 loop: CTSSQGRVCYNEQFF. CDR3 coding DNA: TGCACCAGCAGCCAAGGACGAGTTTGCTACAATGAGCAGTTCTTC.

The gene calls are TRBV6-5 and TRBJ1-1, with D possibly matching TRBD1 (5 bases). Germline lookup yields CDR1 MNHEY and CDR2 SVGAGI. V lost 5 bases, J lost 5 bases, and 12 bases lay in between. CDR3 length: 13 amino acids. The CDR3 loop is CASSPRQTTEAFF. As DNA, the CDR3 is TGTGCCAGCAGTCCTCGACAGACGACTGAAGCTTTCTTT.

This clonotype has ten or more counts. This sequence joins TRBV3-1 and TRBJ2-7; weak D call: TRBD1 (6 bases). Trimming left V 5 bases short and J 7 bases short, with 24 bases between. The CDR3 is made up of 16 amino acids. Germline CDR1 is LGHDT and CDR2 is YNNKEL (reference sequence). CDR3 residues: CASSFDPGVLRGEQYF. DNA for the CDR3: TGTGCCAGCAGCTTCGATCCAGGGGTCCTCCGCGGAGAGCAGTACTTC.

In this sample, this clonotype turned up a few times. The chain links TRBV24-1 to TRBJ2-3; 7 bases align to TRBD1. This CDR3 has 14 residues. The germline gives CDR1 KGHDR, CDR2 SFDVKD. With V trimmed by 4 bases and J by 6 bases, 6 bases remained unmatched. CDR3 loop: CATSETGNTDTQYF. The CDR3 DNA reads TGTGCCACCAGTGAGACAGGGAATACTGATACGCAGTATTTT.

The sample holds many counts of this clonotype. The CDR3 DNA is TGCGCCAGCAGCTTGGGGACCCTATACAATGAGCAGTTCTTC. Encoded protein: CASSLGTLYNEQFF. J is TRBJ2-1 and V is TRBV5-1; D is uncertain. The germline V gene encodes CDR1 SGHRS and CDR2 YFSETQ. Trimming took off 0 bases at V and 4 bases at J, with 8 bases between the two ends. CDR3 size: 14 residues.

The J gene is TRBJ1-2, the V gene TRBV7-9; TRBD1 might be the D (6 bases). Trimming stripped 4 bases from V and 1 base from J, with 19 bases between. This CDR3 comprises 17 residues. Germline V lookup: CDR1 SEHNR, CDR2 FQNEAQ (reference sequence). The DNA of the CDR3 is TGTGCCAGCAGCTCACTGACTGGACAGCCCCTTAACTATGGCTACACCTTC. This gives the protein CASSSLTGQPLNYGYTF. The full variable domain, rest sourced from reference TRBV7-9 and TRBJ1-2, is DTGVSQNPRHKITKRGQNVTFRCDPISEHNRLYWYRQTLGQGPEFLTYFQNEAQLEKSRLLSDRFSAERPKGSFSTLEIQRTEQGDSAMYLCASSSLTGQPLNYGYTFGSGTRLTVV.

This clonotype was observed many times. The CDR3 reads CASRHDGTGRGYTF. The CDR3, as DNA: TGTGCCAGCAGACATGATGGGACAGGACGCGGCTACACCTTC. The rearrangement links TRBV6-2 or TRBV6-3 to TRBJ1-2; 8 bases agree with TRBD1. Losses at the gene ends were 6 bases for V and 8 bases for J; bases not matched to a gene: 11. CDR1 is MNHEY, CDR2 SVGEGT, per germline. CDR3 length equals 14 residues.

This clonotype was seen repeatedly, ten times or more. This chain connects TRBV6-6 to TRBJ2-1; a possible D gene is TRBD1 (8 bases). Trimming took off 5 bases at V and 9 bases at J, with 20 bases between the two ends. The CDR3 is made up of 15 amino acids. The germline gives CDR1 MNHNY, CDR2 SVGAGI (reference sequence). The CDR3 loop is CASSPRTGRDGEQFF. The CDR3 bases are TGTGCCAGCAGTCCACGGACAGGGAGGGACGGTGAGCAGTTCTTC.

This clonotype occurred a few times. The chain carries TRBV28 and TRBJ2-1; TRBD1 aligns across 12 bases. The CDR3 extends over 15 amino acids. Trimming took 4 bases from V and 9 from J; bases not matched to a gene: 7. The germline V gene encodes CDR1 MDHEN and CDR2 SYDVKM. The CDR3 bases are TGTGCCAGCAGTTCCTCGGGACAGGGGGCTCTTGAGCAGTTCTTC. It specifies CASSSSGQGALEQFF.

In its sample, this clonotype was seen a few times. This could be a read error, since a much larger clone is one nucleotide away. In DNA, the CDR3 is TGCAGCGTTGTGTCCTGCAGGGACACGGAGACCCAGTACTTC. Protein: CSVVSCRDTETQYF. The gene calls are TRBV29-1 and TRBJ2-5; TRBD1 might be the D (6 bases). Trimming removed 4 bases from V and 5 bases from J, with 17 bases in between. The germline gives CDR1 SQVTM, CDR2 ANQGSEA. The CDR3 is made up of 14 amino acids.

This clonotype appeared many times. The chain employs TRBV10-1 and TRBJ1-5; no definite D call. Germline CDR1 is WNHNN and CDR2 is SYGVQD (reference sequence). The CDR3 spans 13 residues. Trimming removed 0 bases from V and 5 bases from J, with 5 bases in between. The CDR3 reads CASSESGDQPQHF. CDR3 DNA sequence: TGCGCCAGCAGTGAGTCCGGGGATCAGCCCCAGCATTTT.